This entry lists 11 T cell receptor beta chains sequenced from one sample in a study of identical twins. TCRdb ran MiXCR on the 5' RACE reads and lists one entry per CDR3 protein. The table shows some 1,700,000 distinct CDR3 sequences, with more than 30% occurring only once. Material: cord blood. These receptors originate from a newborn girl in good health.

The chain has TRBV20-1 and TRBJ2-3; 9 bases fit TRBD2. V shed 1 base and J 3 bases; nucleotides not matched to a gene: 2. CDR1 and CDR2 (germline): DFQATT, SNEGSKA (reference sequence). This CDR3 comprises 14 residues. The CDR3 bases are TGCAGTGCTAGAGCTAGCGGGATTACAGATACGCAGTATTTT. It yields the protein CSARASGITDTQYF.

The gene calls are TRBV25-1 and TRBJ1-3; D not resolved. This CDR3 has 15 residues. CDR1 is MGHDK and CDR2 is SYGVNS in the germline V gene. The V end lost 5 bases, the J end lost 1 base, and 12 bases lay between the germline ends. DNA for the CDR3: TGTGCCAGCAGTCCCGGGGAGTTGTCTGGAAACACCATATATTTT. Amino acid sequence: CASSPGELSGNTIYF.

The rearrangement links TRBV28 to TRBJ1-2, with D possibly being TRBD1 (6 bases). The germline V and J ends were trimmed by 7 bases and 4 bases, with 16 bases remaining between them. This CDR3 is built from 14 residues. Germline loops: CDR1 MDHEN, CDR2 SYDVKM. The CDR3 is CASNLIRGSYGYTF. The CDR3 bases are TGTGCCAGCAATCTCATTAGGGGGTCCTATGGCTACACCTTC.

The J gene is TRBJ1-1, the V gene TRBV20-1; D is unresolved. CDR1 DFQATT and CDR2 SNEGSKA come from the germline V gene (reference sequence). The ends were cut back, 2 bases at V and 0 bases at J, with 10 bases in the middle. The CDR3 sequence is 14 residues long. Here the CDR3 DNA reads TGCAGTGCTAGAAGGGTCCGTATGAACACTGAAGCTTTCTTT. This gives the protein CSARRVRMNTEAFF.

The chain couples TRBV3-1 to TRBJ2-4, with D possibly matching TRBD2 (6 bases). Looked up from germline, CDR1 is LGHDT and CDR2 is YNNKEL (reference sequence). CDR3 size: 14 residues. V was shortened by 5 bases and J by 6 bases, with 14 bases between the two germline ends. Here the CDR3 reads CASSSGTPTNIQYF. CDR3 coding DNA: TGTGCCAGCAGCTCCGGGACTCCTACAAACATTCAGTACTTC.

This chain links TRBV21-1 with TRBJ2-7; TRBD1 is taken as the D call from the table, unchecked against the DNA. TRBV21-1 is marked as a pseudogene. The CDR3 length is 14 residues. The CDR3 DNA reads as TGTGCCAGCAGCGCAAAACAGAGGGTCTACGAGCAGTACTTC. It is translated as CASSAKQRVYEQYF.

A few counts support this clonotype. V is TRBV7-2 and J is TRBJ2-5, with D tentatively TRBD1 (5 bases). Per the germline V gene, CDR1 is SGHTA and CDR2 is FQGNSA. CDR3 size: 13 residues. Trimming shortened V by 5 bases and J by 2 bases, and 9 bases separated the two germline ends. Here the CDR3 DNA reads TGTGCCAGCAGCGCTAGGACACAAGAGACCCAGTACTTC. Its translation is CASSARTQETQYF. Together with reference TRBV7-2 and TRBJ2-5, the CDR3 gives the full variable domain: GAGVSQSPSNKVTEKGKDVELRCDPISGHTALYWYRQSLGQGLEFLIYFQGNSAPDKSGLPSDRFSAERTGGSVSTLTIQRTQQEDSAVYLCASSARTQETQYFGPGTRLLVL.

The V call is TRBV30, the J call TRBJ2-1; D gene ambiguous. The V and J ends lost 2 bases and 6 bases respectively, with 8 bases between them. The CDR3 extends over 12 amino acids. Germline CDR1 GTSNPN, CDR2 SVGIG (reference sequence). CDR3 sequence (DNA): TGTGCCTGGAGTCGGAGACTCAATGAGCAGTTCTTC. It encodes CAWSRRLNEQFF. Complete variable domain (other parts from reference TRBV30 and TRBJ2-1): SQTIHQWPATLVQPVGSPLSLECTVEGTSNPNLYWYRQAAGRGLQLLFYSVGIGQISSEVPQNLSASRPQDRQFILSSKKLLLSDSGFYLCAWSRRLNEQFFGPGTRLTVL.

The chain employs TRBV5-1 and TRBJ2-3; D unclear. CDR1 is SGHRS and CDR2 is YFSETQ in the germline V gene. The CDR3 extends over 14 amino acids. V was trimmed by 0 bases and J by 8 bases, leaving 13 bases between them. The chain's CDR3 is CASSLGLPEGTQYF. The CDR3 DNA sequence: TGCGCCAGCAGCTTGGGACTCCCCGAAGGTACGCAGTATTTT.

The chain links TRBV14 to TRBJ2-1, with D hard to call. The DNA end is more similar to TRBJ2-7, so the J call may be wrong. Germline values: CDR1 SGHDN, CDR2 FVKESK. The CDR3 sequence is 15 residues long. CDR3 residues: CASSRDSTPSNEQYF. The CDR3 DNA reads as TGTGCCAGCAGCCGAGACTCAACACCATCCAATGAGCAGTACTTC.

This clonotype was seen only a few times. The chain couples TRBV20-1 to TRBJ1-4; TRBD1 matches 9 bases. J lost 3 bases, V lost 5 bases, and 13 bases had no gene match. Germline V gene lookup returns CDR1 DFQATT and CDR2 SNEGSKA (reference sequence). The CDR3 covers 17 residues. CDR3 sequence (DNA): TGCAGTGCTCCGGACTACAGGGGGCGCAGATCTAATGAAAAACTGTTTTTT. Residues: CSAPDYRGRRSNEKLFF.